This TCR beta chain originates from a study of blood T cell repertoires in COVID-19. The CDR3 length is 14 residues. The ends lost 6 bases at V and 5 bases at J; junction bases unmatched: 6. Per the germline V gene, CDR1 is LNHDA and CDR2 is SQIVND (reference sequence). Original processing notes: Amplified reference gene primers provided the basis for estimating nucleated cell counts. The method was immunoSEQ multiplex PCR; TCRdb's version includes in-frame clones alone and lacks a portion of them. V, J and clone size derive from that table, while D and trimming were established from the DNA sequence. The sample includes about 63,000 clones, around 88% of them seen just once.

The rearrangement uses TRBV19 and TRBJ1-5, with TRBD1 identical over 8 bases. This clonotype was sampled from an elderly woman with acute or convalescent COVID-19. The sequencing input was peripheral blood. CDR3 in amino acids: CASRRQGRDQPQHF. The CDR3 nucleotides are TGTGCCAGTAGGAGACAGGGGCGCGATCAGCCCCAGCATTTT.